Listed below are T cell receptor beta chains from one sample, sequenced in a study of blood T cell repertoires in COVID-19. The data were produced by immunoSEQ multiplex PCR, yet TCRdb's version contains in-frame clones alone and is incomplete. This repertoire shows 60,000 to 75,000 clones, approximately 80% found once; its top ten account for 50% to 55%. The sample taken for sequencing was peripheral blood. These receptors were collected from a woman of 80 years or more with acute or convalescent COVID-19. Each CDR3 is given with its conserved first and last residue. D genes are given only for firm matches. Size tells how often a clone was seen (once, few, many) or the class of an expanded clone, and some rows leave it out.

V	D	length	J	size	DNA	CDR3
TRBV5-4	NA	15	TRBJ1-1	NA	TGTGCCAGCAGCGGGCGGACAAGGGGCGACACTGAAGCTTTCTTT	CASSGRTRGDTEAFF
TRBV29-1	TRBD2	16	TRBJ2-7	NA	TGCAGCGTTGACGGACTAGCGGGAGTCATGTCTAGAGAGCAGTACTTC	CSVDGLAGVMSREQYF
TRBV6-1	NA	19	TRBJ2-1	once	TGTGCCAGCAGTGACCCATCCCCCACTATCACCTCGATCAACAATGAGCAGTTCTTC	CASSDPSPTITSINNEQFF
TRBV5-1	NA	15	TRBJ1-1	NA	TGCGCCAGCAGCTTGGACAGGGTTTTGAACACTGAAGCTTTCTTT	CASSLDRVLNTEAFF
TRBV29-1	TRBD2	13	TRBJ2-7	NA	TGCAGCGTTGAGCGGCTAGCGGGGCACGAGCAGTACTTC	CSVERLAGHEQYF
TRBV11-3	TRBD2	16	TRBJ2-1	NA	TGTGCCAGCAGCGCGTGGCGGGAGTATGTAAACAATGAGCAGTTCTTC	CASSAWREYVNNEQFF
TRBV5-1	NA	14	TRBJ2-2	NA	TGCGCCAGCAGCTTGGACATTAACACCGGGGAGCTGTTTTTT	CASSLDINTGELFF
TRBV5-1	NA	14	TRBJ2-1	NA	TGCGCCAGCAGCTTGGGGGAACTAGGGAATGAGCAGTTCTTC	CASSLGELGNEQFF
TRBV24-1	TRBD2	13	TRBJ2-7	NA	TGTGCCACCGGCGGGGGGTATCCCTTCGAGCAGTACTTC	CATGGGYPFEQYF
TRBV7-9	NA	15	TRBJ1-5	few	TGTGCCAGCAGCTCCCGAGGTTCTAGCAATCAGCCCCAGCATTTT	CASSSRGSSNQPQHF
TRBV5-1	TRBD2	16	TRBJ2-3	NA	TGCGCCAGCAGCACGGGACTAGCGGGAGCAGGAGATACGCAGTATTTT	CASSTGLAGAGDTQYF
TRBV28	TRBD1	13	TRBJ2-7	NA	TGTGCCAGCAGCCCACAGGGGTTCGGGGAGCAGTACTTC	CASSPQGFGEQYF
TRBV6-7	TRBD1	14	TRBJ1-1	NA	TGTGCCAGCAGTACCGGGACAGTCAACACTGAAGCTTTCTTT	CASSTGTVNTEAFF
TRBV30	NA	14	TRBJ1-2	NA	TGTGCCTGGAGTGCCGGGAATTTGGTTTATGGCTACACCTTC	CAWSAGNLVYGYTF
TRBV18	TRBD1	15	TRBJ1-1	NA	TGTGCCAGCTCACAAGGACAGGACATGAACACTGAAGCTTTCTTT	CASSQGQDMNTEAFF
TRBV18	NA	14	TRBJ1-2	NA	TGTGCCAGCTCACCCCCACGATCGGACTATGGCTACACCTTC	CASSPPRSDYGYTF
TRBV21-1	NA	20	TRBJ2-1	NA	TGTGCCAGCAGCAAAAGGGGACTAGCGGGAGGAACGGACTCCTACAATGAGCAGTTCTTC	CASSKRGLAGGTDSYNEQFF
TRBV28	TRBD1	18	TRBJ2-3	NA	TGTGCCAGCAGTAAGGGACAGTTGATGCAAAGGGGCACAGATACGCAGTATTTT	CASSKGQLMQRGTDTQYF
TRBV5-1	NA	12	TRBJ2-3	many	TGCGCCAGCAGGCACGGGATTGATACGCAGTATTTT	CASRHGIDTQYF
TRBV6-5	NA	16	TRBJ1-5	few	TGTGCCAGCAGTTACTCGATCAGCCCGGGGTATCAGCCCCAGCATTTT	CASSYSISPGYQPQHF
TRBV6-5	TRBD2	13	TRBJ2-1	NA	TGTGCCAGCAGTCGACTAGCGTACAATGAGCAGTTCTTC	CASSRLAYNEQFF
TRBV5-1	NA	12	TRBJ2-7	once	TGCGCCAGCAGATTGGACGGTTACGAGCAGTACTTC	CASRLDGYEQYF
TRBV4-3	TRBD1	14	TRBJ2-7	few	TGCGCCAGCAGCCGGGACAGGGGCTCCTACGAGCAGTACTTC	CASSRDRGSYEQYF
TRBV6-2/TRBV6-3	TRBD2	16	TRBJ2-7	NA	TGTGCCAGCAGTCTAGGAGGACTAGCGGGAGGGAGGGAGCAGTACTTC	CASSLGGLAGGREQYF
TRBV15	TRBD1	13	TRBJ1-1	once	TGTGCCACCAGCAGTGGACAGGGAAGGGAAGCTTTCTTT	CATSSGQGREAFF
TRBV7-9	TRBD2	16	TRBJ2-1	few	TGTGCCAGCAGCTTTGGTAGCGGGAGTTGGAACAATGAGCAGTTCTTC	CASSFGSGSWNNEQFF
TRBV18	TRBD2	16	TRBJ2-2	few	TGTGCCAGCTCACCACAGACTAGCGGGAAAGGCGGGGAGCTGTTTTTT	CASSPQTSGKGGELFF
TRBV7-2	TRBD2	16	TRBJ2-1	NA	TGTGCCAGCAGCTTGCGCGGACTAGCGGGAGTAAATGAGCAGTTCTTC	CASSLRGLAGVNEQFF
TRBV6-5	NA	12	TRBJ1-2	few	TGTGCCAGCAGAGACAGAGCGTATGGCTACACCTTC	CASRDRAYGYTF
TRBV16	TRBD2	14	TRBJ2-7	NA	TGTGCCAGCAGCCAATCGACTAGCTCGGACGAGCAGTACTTC	CASSQSTSSDEQYF
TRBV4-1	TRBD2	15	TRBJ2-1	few	TGCGCCAGCAGCCAAGTTTCTAGCGGATACAATGAGCAGTTCTTC	CASSQVSSGYNEQFF
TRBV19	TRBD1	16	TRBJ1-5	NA	TGTGCCAGTAGTAGGATCCGGGACAGGGGCAATCAGCCCCAGCATTTT	CASSRIRDRGNQPQHF
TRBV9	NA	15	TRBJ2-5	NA	TGTGCCAGCAGCGTAGCTACAGGAGAAGGGGCGGTTGTGTACTTC	CASSVATGEGAVVYF
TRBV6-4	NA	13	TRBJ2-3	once	TGTGCCAGCAGTGACGAAGGAGCCGATACGCAGTATTTT	CASSDEGADTQYF
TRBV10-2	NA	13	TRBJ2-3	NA	TGCGCCAGCAGCTTGACGGACTCAGATACGCAGTATTTT	CASSLTDSDTQYF
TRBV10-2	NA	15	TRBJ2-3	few	TGCGCCAGCAGTGAAGCTAGCGCTAGCACAGATACGCAGTATTTT	CASSEASASTDTQYF
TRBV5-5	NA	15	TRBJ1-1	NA	TGTGCCAGCAGCTTGGTTACTGGGGCCCCCACTGAAGCTTTCTTT	CASSLVTGAPTEAFF
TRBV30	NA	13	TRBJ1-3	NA	TGTGCCTGGGATAGATCGCCGGGAAACACCATATATTTT	CAWDRSPGNTIYF
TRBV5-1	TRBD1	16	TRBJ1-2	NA	TGCGCCAGCAGCTCCGCGGGGACAGGTCAAATACAGGGCTACACCTTC	CASSSAGTGQIQGYTF
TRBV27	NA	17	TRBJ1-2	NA	TGTGCCAGCAGCCACCGCACGTCTGGGGCTTATCACTATGGCTACACCTTC	CASSHRTSGAYHYGYTF
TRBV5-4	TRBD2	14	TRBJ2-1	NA	TGTGCCAGCAGCTTGGACGGGGGGACGAATGAGCAGTTCTTC	CASSLDGGTNEQFF
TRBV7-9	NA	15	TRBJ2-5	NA	TGTGCCAGCAGCTGGATCTCCGGGACTGGAGAGACCCAGTACTTC	CASSWISGTGETQYF
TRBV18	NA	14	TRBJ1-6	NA	TGTGCCAGCTCCCTCGACATGGATAATTCACCCCTCCACTTT	CASSLDMDNSPLHF
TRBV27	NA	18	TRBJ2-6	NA	TGTGCCAGCAGTTTATGGTCAGGCCTAAGCTCTGGGGCCAACGTCCTGACTTTC	CASSLWSGLSSGANVLTF
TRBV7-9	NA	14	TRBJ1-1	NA	TGTGCCAGCAGCTTAGATGGGGGGGAACTGGAAGCTTTCTTT	CASSLDGGELEAFF
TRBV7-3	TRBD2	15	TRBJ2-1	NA	TGTGCCAGCAGCTTAAGGGCGGGAGTCTCCAATGAGCAGTTCTTC	CASSLRAGVSNEQFF
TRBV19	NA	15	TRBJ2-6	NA	TGTGCCAGTAGGGCCCTAGATTCTGGGGCCAACGTCCTGACTTTC	CASRALDSGANVLTF
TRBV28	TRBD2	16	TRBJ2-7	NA	TGTGCCAGCAGTTCTCGGGGGGGGAGTCCCTTGTACGAGCAGTACTTC	CASSSRGGSPLYEQYF